A single sample is the source of the 29 T cell receptor beta chains below, sequenced in a study of blood T cells in healthy people across ages. Through a sample-barcoded 5' primer and a J-beta primer mix, a second PCR was run for roughly 6 to 12 cycles. Via MiXCR, TCRdb re-called the 5' RACE reads, giving one row per CDR3 protein. This table has about 1,800,000 distinct CDR3 sequences, 28% appearing once. The sequenced sample consisted of blood. The receptors were sampled from a woman aged 25 to 39 in good health.

This clonotype appeared a single time. The chain joins TRBV20-1 to TRBJ2-5, with 14 positions matching TRBD2. Germline lookup yields CDR1 DFQATT and CDR2 SNEGSKA (reference sequence). The length of the CDR3 is 19 residues. With 0 bases clipped from V and 5 bases from J, the junction kept 14 bases outside the gene matches. The CDR3: CSARDAAPGLAGDKETQYF. CDR3 DNA sequence: TGCAGTGCTAGAGATGCCGCACCGGGACTAGCGGGAGATAAGGAGACCCAGTACTTC.

V usage is TRBV11-2 and J usage is TRBJ2-5; D possibly uses TRBD1 or TRBD2 (5 bases each). Germline CDR1 SGHAT, CDR2 FQNNGV. V lost 5 bases and J lost 7, with 17 bases in between. CDR3 length: 14 residues. CDR3 protein: CASSPTRGEGTQYF. CDR3 coding DNA: TGTGCCAGCAGCCCGACGCGAGGGGAAGGGACCCAGTACTTC.

This clonotype was picked up a small number of times. This chain uses TRBV2 with TRBJ2-1, with D possibly TRBD2 on 6 matching bases. Germline CDR1 is SNHLY and CDR2 is FYNNEI. V lost 8 bases, J lost 2 bases, and 10 bases lay in between. The CDR3 is made up of 13 amino acids. CDR3: CASAAGTYNEQFF. The CDR3 DNA reads as TGTGCCAGCGCGGCGGGAACCTACAATGAGCAGTTCTTC.

This clonotype appeared many times. The chain carries TRBV7-3 and TRBJ2-5; the match to TRBD2 covers 7 bases. The CDR3 length is 16 residues. In germline, CDR1 is SGHTA, CDR2 FQGTGA. V gave up 5 bases and J gave up 3 bases; unmatched junction bases: 12. In nucleotides, the CDR3 is TGTGCCAGCAGCCCTCTGAGTGGGGGGGATAAAGAGACCCAGTACTTC. The encoded protein is CASSPLSGGDKETQYF.

This clonotype was seen once. At one end the junction does not follow the germline gene, possibly because of a read error. The chain is built from TRBV4-3 and TRBJ1-1, with a possible D match to TRBD1 (5 bases). Looked up from germline, CDR1 is LGHNA and CDR2 is YSLEER. CDR3 length equals 16 residues. CDR3 DNA: TGCGCCAGCAGCCAAGATGGGCGCGGGGGGAACATTGAAGCTTTCTTT. Translation gives CASSQDGRGGNIEAFF.

This sequence joins TRBV5-6 and TRBJ2-6; D is uncertain. The CDR3 is 18 amino acids. CDR1 is SGHDT, CDR2 YYEEEE, per germline. Between the trimmed V and J ends, which lost 1 base and 0 bases, there was a span of 14 bases. Here the CDR3 DNA reads TGTGCCAGCAGCTTGAGGGCAGTGCCAGTCTCTGGGGCCAACGTCCTGACTTTC. Translated, it gives CASSLRAVPVSGANVLTF. Using reference TRBV5-6 and TRBJ2-6 for the parts outside the CDR3, the full variable domain is DAGVTQSPTHLIKTRGQQVTLRCSPKSGHDTVSWYQQALGQGPQFIFQYYEEEERQRGNFPDRFSGHQFPNYSSELNVNALLLGDSALYLCASSLRAVPVSGANVLTFGAGSRLTVL.

The chain recombines TRBV7-9 with TRBJ1-2; 7 nucleotides match TRBD1. The CDR3 runs 15 residues. J was trimmed by 4 bases and V by 1 base; bases with no gene match: 6. CDR1 is SEHNR, CDR2 FQNEAQ, per germline (reference sequence). CDR3 in DNA: TGTGCCAGCAGCTTAGGAAGGGACAGCCTCTATGGCTACACCTTC. Encoded protein: CASSLGRDSLYGYTF.

V is TRBV19 and J is TRBJ1-1, with D uncertain. Germline V gives CDR1 LNHDA, CDR2 SQIVND (reference sequence). Trimming left V 5 bases short and J 5 bases short, with 18 bases between. This CDR3 contains 15 residues. Written as DNA, the CDR3 is TGTGCCAGTAGTGGCTATACTCGGGTGTCGACTGAAGCTTTCTTT. Its protein product is CASSGYTRVSTEAFF.

This clonotype showed up many times. The J gene is TRBJ1-1, the V gene TRBV11-2; TRBD1 might be the D (5 bases). Trimming took 0 bases from V and 10 from J, leaving 9 bases between them. Germline values: CDR1 SGHAT, CDR2 FQNNGV. The CDR3 totals 12 residues. The CDR3 DNA sequence: TGTGCCAGCAGCTTAGACCAGGGATTAGCTTTCTTT. It specifies CASSLDQGLAFF.

The chain employs TRBV25-1 and TRBJ1-2; D gene ambiguous. The length of the CDR3 is 13 residues. Trimming removed 1 base from V and 8 bases from J, with 11 bases in between. Germline-derived CDR1 and CDR2 are MGHDK and SYGVNS. CDR3 nucleotides: TGTGCCAGCAGTGAATCAGGATCCGCCGGCTACACCTTC. It yields the protein CASSESGSAGYTF.

This clonotype was counted a single time. Its ends do not fully match the called genes, so a read error is possible. This rearrangement joins TRBV5-1 to TRBJ2-3; D tentatively fits TRBD1 or TRBD2 (5 bases each). There are 15 residues in the CDR3. CDR1 is SGHRS, CDR2 YFSETQ, per germline. CDR3 coding DNA: TGCGCCAGCGGCTTAGCGAAGGGGAGCACAGATACGCAGTATTTT. Translating it yields CASGLAKGSTDTQYF.

On this clonotype itself: One end of the junction is discordant with germline, which a read error may explain. This rearrangement joins TRBV5-1 to TRBJ2-5; D may be TRBD1 or TRBD2 (5 bases each). The CDR3 covers 15 residues. CDR1 and CDR2 (germline): SGHRS, YFSETQ. The CDR3 DNA reads TGCACCAGCAGCTTTATCCGGGCGAGGGGAGAGACCCAGTACTTC. Its translation is CTSSFIRARGETQYF.

A few counts support this clonotype. In DNA, the CDR3 is TGTGCCACCCGACGGGACCGGCAAGAGACCCAGTACTTC. Translated: CATRRDRQETQYF. This rearrangement joins TRBV6-5 to TRBJ2-5, with D perhaps assigned TRBD1 or TRBD2 (5 bases each). The CDR3 length is 13 residues. V gave up 10 bases and J gave up 2 bases, with 14 bases separating them. Looked up from germline, CDR1 is MNHEY and CDR2 is SVGAGI.

This clonotype was seen more than once but under ten times. The V gene is TRBV9, the J gene TRBJ2-5, with TRBD2 matching 8 bases. Germline assignment: CDR1 SGDLS and CDR2 YYNGEE. This CDR3 contains 15 residues. The V and J ends lost 3 bases and 5 bases, in that order; junction bases with no gene match: 9. The CDR3, as DNA: TGTGCCAGCAGCGCTGACGGGGGGGCGCGTGAGACCCAGTACTTC. Translated: CASSADGGARETQYF.

The chain recombines TRBV4-1 with TRBJ2-7; TRBD2 aligns across 11 bases. The CDR3 has 17 residues. The V segment lost 1 base and the J segment 3 bases; nucleotides outside the gene matches: 8. Looked up from germline, CDR1 is MGHRA and CDR2 is YSYEKL. The CDR3 here is CASSQGSGGAGIYEQYF. The CDR3 DNA follows: TGCGCCAGCAGCCAAGGTAGCGGGGGGGCGGGAATCTACGAGCAGTACTTC.

This clonotype was seen ten or more times. The V call is TRBV20-1, the J call TRBJ2-3; 7 bases are shared with TRBD2. CDR1 and CDR2 (germline): DFQATT, SNEGSKA (reference sequence). The CDR3 sequence is 13 residues long. The V segment lost 5 bases and the J segment 2 bases; nucleotides outside the gene matches: 4. The CDR3 here is CSALAGSTDTQYF. As DNA, the CDR3 is TGCAGTGCTTTAGCGGGTTCCACAGATACGCAGTATTTT.

This clonotype was seen more than once but under ten times. The rearrangement uses TRBV9 and TRBJ2-3; no reliable D call. Trimming pared 4 bases from V and 8 bases from J, leaving 17 bases between. This CDR3 has 14 residues. Germline CDR1 is SGDLS and CDR2 is YYNGEE. The CDR3: CASSPNRAKATQYF. Written as DNA, the CDR3 is TGTGCCAGCAGCCCAAATAGGGCTAAGGCTACGCAGTATTTT.

The sample holds many counts of this clonotype. The chain carries TRBV15 and TRBJ2-7; D might be TRBD1 (6 bases). The V end lost 9 bases, the J end lost 3 bases, and 12 bases lay between the germline ends. Germline V lookup: CDR1 LNHNV, CDR2 YYDKDF (reference sequence). This CDR3 spans 12 amino acids. DNA of the CDR3: TGTGCCACACGGGGACACCTCTACGAGCAGTACTTC. Its protein product is CATRGHLYEQYF.

This clonotype showed up just a few times. The gene calls are TRBV20-1 and TRBJ2-3; possibly TRBD1 for D (6 bases). V dropped 6 bases and J dropped 0 bases, with 13 bases sitting between them. The CDR3 extends over 14 amino acids. Germline V CDR1 and CDR2: DFQATT, SNEGSKA (reference sequence). CDR3 coding DNA: TGCAGTGCCGAGGTCACAGGGAGCACAGATACGCAGTATTTT. Residues: CSAEVTGSTDTQYF.

The chain has TRBV5-1 and TRBJ2-1; a possible D gene is TRBD1 (6 bases). Germline CDR1 reads SGHRS; CDR2 reads YFSETQ. Trimming pared 7 bases from V and 5 bases from J, leaving 13 bases between. The CDR3 loop spans 13 amino acids. CDR3 coding DNA: TGCGCCAGCTCACAGGGTATTGACAATGAGCAGTTCTTC. Translation gives CASSQGIDNEQFF. Supplemented by reference TRBV5-1 and TRBJ2-1, the full variable domain reads KAGVTQTPRYLIKTRGQQVTLSCSPISGHRSVSWYQQTPGQGLQFLFEYFSETQRNKGNFPGRFSGRQFSNSRSEMNVSTLELGDSALYLCASSQGIDNEQFFGPGTRLTVL.

This clonotype occurred a few times. The V gene is TRBV5-1, the J gene TRBJ1-2, with a tentative D call TRBD1 (6 bases). The V gene's germline CDR1 is SGHRS and CDR2 YFSETQ. CDR3 length equals 15 residues. V was cut by 3 bases and J by 0 bases, with 12 bases left in between. The CDR3 nucleotides read TGCGCCAGCAGCTGGTCAGGGGAACCTAACTATGGCTACACCTTC. Protein sequence: CASSWSGEPNYGYTF. Combining the CDR3 with reference TRBV5-1 and TRBJ1-2 gives the whole variable domain KAGVTQTPRYLIKTRGQQVTLSCSPISGHRSVSWYQQTPGQGLQFLFEYFSETQRNKGNFPGRFSGRQFSNSRSEMNVSTLELGDSALYLCASSWSGEPNYGYTFGSGTRLTVV.

This clonotype was seen a few times. The V gene is TRBV5-5, the J gene TRBJ2-1; 8 bases are a match to TRBD1. The J segment lost 7 bases and the V segment lost 4 bases, leaving 10 bases of the junction unmatched. The germline V gene encodes CDR1 SGHKS and CDR2 YYEKEE (reference sequence). CDR3 length equals 15 residues. CDR3 sequence reads: CASSPGTGDGNEQFF. CDR3 bases: TGTGCCAGCAGCCCAGGGACAGGCGATGGGAATGAGCAGTTCTTC.

The rearrangement links TRBV12-3 or TRBV12-4 to TRBJ2-3; D might be TRBD1 (6 bases). The CDR3 is 13 amino acids. Trimming took 9 bases from V and 5 from J, leaving 15 bases between them. The DNA of the CDR3 is TGTGCCAGTCTCCATGGGGACATAGATACGCAGTATTTT. The encoded protein is CASLHGDIDTQYF.

This chain links TRBV29-1 with TRBJ2-1, with TRBD2 matching over 8 bases. In germline, CDR1 is SQVTM, CDR2 ANQGSEA. The CDR3 is 11 amino acids. V dropped 7 bases and J dropped 8; count of bases not matched to a gene: 4. The CDR3 protein is CSAAGGDEQFF. The CDR3 DNA reads as TGCAGCGCTGCGGGGGGAGATGAGCAGTTCTTC.

There are many counts of this clonotype. The rearrangement joins TRBV6-5 to TRBJ2-3, with 12 positions matching TRBD2. Unmatched junction bases numbered 5, after V lost 5 bases and J lost 8 bases. Germline loops: CDR1 MNHEY, CDR2 SVGAGI. The length of the CDR3 is 14 residues. CDR3 protein: CASSELAGGLTQYF. The DNA of the CDR3 is TGTGCCAGCAGTGAGCTAGCGGGGGGGCTTACGCAGTATTTT.

There are a few counts of this clonotype. CDR3 sequence reads: CASSLSTGRTDTQYF. The CDR3 region has the DNA TGTGCCAGCAGCTTAAGTACGGGGCGCACAGATACGCAGTATTTT. The J gene is TRBJ2-3, the V gene TRBV7-3; D might be TRBD1 or TRBD2, each matching 5 bases. Trimming took off 1 base at V and 1 base at J, with 9 bases between the two ends. The germline gives CDR1 SGHTA, CDR2 FQGTGA. The CDR3 runs 15 residues.

Ten or more counts support this clonotype. The chain joins TRBV20-1 to TRBJ2-1; D is undetermined. Trimming removed 0 bases from V and 5 bases from J, with 11 bases in between. This CDR3 is 14 amino acids long. Germline-derived CDR1 and CDR2 are DFQATT and SNEGSKA (reference sequence). The CDR3 here is CSARDLGADNEQFF. The CDR3 region has the DNA TGCAGTGCTAGAGATCTAGGCGCCGACAATGAGCAGTTCTTC.

The chain carries TRBV12-3 or TRBV12-4 and TRBJ2-5; D might be TRBD2 (7 bases). Trimming stripped 6 bases from V and 4 bases from J, with 9 bases between. The CDR3 is 12 residues long. This CDR3 is CASRGGPETQYF. The CDR3, as DNA: TGTGCCAGCAGGGGGGGGCCAGAGACCCAGTACTTC.

The genes are TRBV13 and TRBJ2-7, with a possible D match to TRBD2 (5 bases). V was clipped by 0 bases and J by 4 bases, with 19 bases between them. The germline gives CDR1 PRHDT, CDR2 FYEKMQ (reference sequence). The CDR3 sequence is 17 residues long. The CDR3 region has the DNA TGTGCCAGCAGCTTAGGGGAGGACCGAAGAATGGGTTACGAGCAGTACTTC. It is translated as CASSLGEDRRMGYEQYF.